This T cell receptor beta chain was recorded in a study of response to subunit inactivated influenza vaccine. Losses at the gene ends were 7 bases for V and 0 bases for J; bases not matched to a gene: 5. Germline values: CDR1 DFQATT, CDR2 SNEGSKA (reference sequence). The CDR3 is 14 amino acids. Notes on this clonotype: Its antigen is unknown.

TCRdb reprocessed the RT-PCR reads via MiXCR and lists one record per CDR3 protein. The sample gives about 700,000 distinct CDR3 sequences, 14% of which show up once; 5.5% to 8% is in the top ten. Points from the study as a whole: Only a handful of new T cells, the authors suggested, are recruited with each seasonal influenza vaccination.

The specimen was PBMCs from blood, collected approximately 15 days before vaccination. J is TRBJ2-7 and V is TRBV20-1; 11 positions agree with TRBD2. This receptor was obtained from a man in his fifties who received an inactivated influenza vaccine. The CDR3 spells CSVATSGDSYEQYF. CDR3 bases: TGCAGTGTTGCGACTAGCGGGGACTCCTACGAGCAGTACTTC.